The 11 T cell receptor beta chains given below trace back to one sample, sequenced in a study of shared clonotypes between healthy human individuals. Generated by immunoSEQ multiplex PCR, the TCRdb table keeps only in-frame clones and is missing some. This table has a few million clones, about 90% appearing once. Source material: naive CD4+ T cells from PBMCs. The subset: CD45RA+ positively selected. The receptors originated from a young man in good health. Some clones in this sample may be carry-over from other donors' samples.

This rearrangement joins TRBV27 to TRBJ1-3, with D uncertain. V lost 4 bases and J lost 4, with 14 bases in between. CDR1 MNHEY and CDR2 SMNVEV come from the germline V gene (reference sequence). The CDR3 runs 15 residues. CDR3 loop: CASSSGSLGGNTIYF. Written as DNA, the CDR3 is TGTGCCAGCAGTTCCGGGAGTCTCGGAGGAAACACCATATATTTT.

This clone came up a few times. This sample also contains other DNA sequences that code for the same CDR3. CDR3 amino acids: CASSPPSGTEAFF. CDR3 DNA sequence: TGTGCCAGCTCACCACCCTCGGGGACTGAAGCTTTCTTT. The V and J genes are TRBV18 and TRBJ1-1; D remains ambiguous. Trimming shortened V by 0 bases and J by 5 bases, and 7 bases separated the two germline ends. CDR1 is KGHSH and CDR2 is LQKENI in the germline V gene. The CDR3 has 13 residues.

This clone was detected only once. The chain joins TRBV18 to TRBJ1-1; no definite D call. The germline V gene encodes CDR1 KGHSH and CDR2 LQKENI. V was clipped by 6 bases and J by 4 bases, with 18 bases between them. The CDR3 loop spans 15 amino acids. CDR3 amino acids: CASSPIAGWGTEAFF. The CDR3 DNA follows: TGTGCCAGCTCTCCCATTGCTGGGTGGGGCACTGAAGCTTTCTTT.

This clone was counted between two and nine times. The V and J genes are TRBV18 and TRBJ1-5; the D gene is possibly TRBD1 (5 bases). V lost 3 bases and J 7 bases, leaving 16 bases between the germline ends. Germline loops: CDR1 KGHSH, CDR2 LQKENI. The CDR3 spans 15 residues. CDR3 amino acids: CASSPSTLGDQPQHF. In nucleotides, the CDR3 is TGTGCCAGCTCACCCTCGACTCTGGGGGACCAGCCCCAGCATTTT.

The chain couples TRBV5-1 to TRBJ2-2; D possibly corresponds to TRBD1 (5 bases). The CDR3 sequence is 13 residues long. The germline V gene has CDR1 SGHRS and CDR2 YFSETQ. Trimming took 7 bases from V and 7 from J, leaving 14 bases between them. The CDR3 spells CASARPGFGELFF. DNA for the CDR3: TGCGCCAGCGCCCGCCCAGGGTTCGGGGAGCTGTTTTTT.

The chain carries TRBV12-5 and TRBJ2-2; perhaps TRBD2 as D (6 bases). The CDR3 totals 16 residues. V lost 7 bases to trimming and J lost 4 bases, with 19 bases between them. Germline V lookup: CDR1 LGHNT, CDR2 FRNRAP. This CDR3 reads CASARRRDPGTGELFF. The CDR3 bases are TGTGCTAGTGCCCGTCGGCGGGATCCCGGCACCGGGGAGCTGTTTTTT. Full variable domain (remainder filled in from reference TRBV12-5 and TRBJ2-2): DARVTQTPRHKVTEMGQEVTMRCQPILGHNTVFWYRQTMMQGLELLAYFRNRAPLDDSGMPKDRFSAEMPDATLATLKIQPSEPRDSAVYFCASARRRDPGTGELFFGEGSRLTVL.

V is TRBV5-6 and J is TRBJ1-2, with D possibly matching TRBD1 (6 bases). The germline V gene has CDR1 SGHDT and CDR2 YYEEEE. This CDR3 is 14 amino acids long. V lost 3 bases, J lost 10 bases, and 19 bases lay in between. The CDR3 region is CASSSRTARLDYTF. Here the CDR3 DNA reads TGTGCCAGCAGCTCTCGGACAGCTCGTTTGGACTACACCTTC.

The V and J genes are TRBV2 and TRBJ2-1; no reliable D call. V was cut by 4 bases and J by 5 bases, with 12 bases left in between. Germline V gene lookup returns CDR1 SNHLY and CDR2 FYNNEI. CDR3 length equals 14 residues. For the CDR3, the DNA is TGTGCCAGCAGTGCCTTAGGATCCCACAATGAGCAGTTCTTC. This codes for CASSALGSHNEQFF.

This clone was recorded a few times. The sample contains more than one DNA sequence encoding this CDR3. This chain uses TRBV10-3 with TRBJ1-5, with D unclear. From germline, CDR1 is ENHRY and CDR2 SYGVKD. The CDR3 is made up of 15 amino acids. Deletions cut 3 bases from V and 1 base from J, with 10 bases between. The DNA for the CDR3 is TGTGCCATCAGTGACAGCCGAGGGAGCAATCAGCCCCAGCATTTT. Translated: CAISDSRGSNQPQHF.

The chain has TRBV2 and TRBJ2-1; a weak D match, TRBD2 (6 bases). Germline V gives CDR1 SNHLY, CDR2 FYNNEI. CDR3 length: 14 residues. Trimming stripped 6 bases from V and 6 bases from J, with 15 bases between. The CDR3 nucleotides are TGTGCCAGCAGGGGGAGTAGCGGCCGCAATGAGCAGTTCTTC. This encodes CASRGSSGRNEQFF.

This sequence joins TRBV6-4 and TRBJ2-3; 8 nucleotides match TRBD1. The germline CDR1 and CDR2 sequences are MRHNA and SNTAGT. Losses at the gene ends were 2 bases for V and 0 bases for J; bases not matched to a gene: 10. This CDR3 spans 18 amino acids. As DNA, the CDR3 is TGTGCCAGCAGTGACCAGAGTGGGACAGGAGCCAGCACAGATACGCAGTATTTT. It specifies CASSDQSGTGASTDTQYF.